Presented here are 23 T cell receptor beta chains from one specimen sequenced in a study of blood T cell repertoires in COVID-19. Sequencing was performed with immunoSEQ multiplex PCR; in TCRdb, only in-frame clones are kept and a portion is missing. The sample lists 65,000 to 70,000 clones; around 82% were seen once. The specimen was peripheral blood. The receptor source for this set is an elderly man with active COVID-19.

This clone occurred once. The rearrangement joins TRBV6-6 to TRBJ2-7; perhaps TRBD1 as D (6 bases). Deletions cut 6 bases from V and 3 bases from J, with 12 bases between. CDR3 length equals 13 residues. Germline loops: CDR1 MNHNY, CDR2 SVGAGI (reference sequence). CDR3 region: CASRSLQGYEQYF. The CDR3 DNA reads TGTGCCAGCAGAAGCCTACAGGGCTACGAGCAGTACTTC.

This chain uses TRBV7-8 with TRBJ2-6; D gene uncertain. CDR3 length: 17 residues. Trimming pared 5 bases from V and 0 bases from J, leaving 14 bases between. Per the germline V gene, CDR1 is SGHVS and CDR2 is FQNEAQ. CDR3 residues: CASSPPRRSSGANVLTF. The CDR3 DNA sequence: TGTGCCAGCAGCCCGCCGAGGCGGAGCTCTGGGGCCAACGTCCTGACTTTC.

The chain employs TRBV18 and TRBJ2-1, with D maybe TRBD1 (6 bases). Trimming left V 2 bases short and J 7 bases short, with 12 bases between. Germline V CDR1 and CDR2: KGHSH, LQKENI. This CDR3 contains 14 residues. CDR3 nucleotide sequence: TGTGCCAGCTCACCAAAGGGGGTAGGGAATGAGCAGTTCTTC. Translation gives CASSPKGVGNEQFF.

The chain is built from TRBV5-5 and TRBJ1-5; 8 positions agree with TRBD1. The germline V gene encodes CDR1 SGHKS and CDR2 YYEKEE (reference sequence). V shed 5 bases and J 2 bases; nucleotides not matched to a gene: 12. The CDR3 is made up of 17 amino acids. The CDR3 coding sequence is TGTGCCAGCAGTCTAGGGTCAGGGGGCTTGGGCAATCAGCCCCAGCATTTT. Translating gives CASSLGSGGLGNQPQHF.

This chain joins TRBV29-1 and TRBJ2-3, with no clear D. The germline V gene encodes CDR1 SQVTM and CDR2 ANQGSEA. V dropped 3 bases and J dropped 4 bases, with 11 bases sitting between them. The CDR3 is made up of 13 amino acids. The CDR3 reads CSVDESISDTQYF. CDR3 nucleotide sequence: TGCAGCGTTGACGAGTCCATATCAGATACGCAGTATTTT.

The chain uses TRBV2 and TRBJ2-1; TRBD2 matches 11 bases. The length of the CDR3 is 20 residues. Trimming removed 6 bases from V and 7 bases from J; junction bases left unmatched: 23. The germline CDR1 and CDR2 sequences are SNHLY and FYNNEI. CDR3 nucleotide sequence: TGTGCCAGCAGCAAAACAAGACTAGCGGGGTCCCCTGTCAGTCTTAATGAGCAGTTCTTC. It translates to CASSKTRLAGSPVSLNEQFF. The entire variable domain, with the rest obtained from reference TRBV2 and TRBJ2-1, is as follows: EPEVTQTPSHQVTQMGQEVILRCVPISNHLYFYWYRQILGQKVEFLVSFYNNEISEKSEIFDDQFSVERPDGSNFTLKIRSTKLEDSAMYFCASSKTRLAGSPVSLNEQFFGPGTRLTVL.

Here the CDR3 DNA reads TGTGCCAGCATCGAGACGGGGAGCTCCTACGAGCAGTACTTC. Protein: CASIETGSSYEQYF. The chain joins TRBV6-5 to TRBJ2-7; D is possibly TRBD2 (5 bases). The CDR3 sequence is 14 residues long. Trimming cost V 7 bases and J 0 bases, with 13 bases left between them. Germline values: CDR1 MNHEY, CDR2 SVGAGI.

The chain combines TRBV5-5 with TRBJ2-4; 7 bases align to TRBD1. Germline assignment: CDR1 SGHKS and CDR2 YYEKEE (reference sequence). V lost 0 bases and J lost 8; bases outside the gene matches: 5. The length of the CDR3 is 14 residues. The CDR3 DNA reads as TGTGCCAGCAGCTTGGAAGGGGGCATGTACATTCAGTACTTC. This translates into CASSLEGGMYIQYF.

This clone was counted only a few times. The chain carries TRBV6-2 or TRBV6-3 and TRBJ1-2; D is unclear. CDR1 and CDR2 (germline): MNHEY, SVGEGT. Trimming cost V 4 bases and J 5 bases, with 11 bases left between them. The CDR3 sequence is 13 residues long. Written as DNA, the CDR3 is TGTGCCAGCAGTTGGGAGATACAATATGGCTACACCTTC. Amino acids: CASSWEIQYGYTF.

This clone was counted at least ten times. The V and J genes are TRBV7-8 and TRBJ1-2; TRBD1 matches at 8 bases. There are 16 residues in the CDR3. The germline gives CDR1 SGHVS, CDR2 FQNEAQ. Losses at the gene ends were 5 bases for V and 7 bases for J; bases not matched to a gene: 15. CDR3 amino acids: CASSTRFEQGVGGYTF. The DNA of the CDR3 is TGTGCCAGCAGCACTCGCTTTGAACAGGGGGTTGGTGGCTACACCTTC.

The gene calls are TRBV5-1 and TRBJ2-7; a possible D gene is TRBD2 (5 bases). CDR3 size: 14 residues. V gave up 0 bases and J gave up 9 bases, with 16 bases separating them. Germline-derived CDR1 and CDR2 are SGHRS and YFSETQ. The CDR3 DNA follows: TGCGCCAGCAGCTTGGGAGGGATTGGGTCGGGGCAGTACTTC. This gives the protein CASSLGGIGSGQYF.

V usage is TRBV9 and J usage is TRBJ2-2; D is possibly TRBD2 (6 bases). Trimming took off 2 bases at V and 0 bases at J, with 11 bases between the two ends. CDR1 is SGDLS and CDR2 is YYNGEE in the germline V gene. CDR3 length equals 16 residues. This CDR3 reads CASSVEAGSNTGELFF. CDR3 coding DNA: TGTGCCAGCAGCGTCGAAGCGGGTTCGAACACCGGGGAGCTGTTTTTT.

This sequence joins TRBV19 and TRBJ1-5; possibly TRBD1 for D (5 bases). The CDR3 has 15 amino acids. The ends were cut back, 3 bases at V and 2 bases at J, with 11 bases in the middle. CDR1 and CDR2 from the germline V gene are LNHDA and SQIVND (reference sequence). CDR3 residues: CASSMVGVGNQPQHF. Here the CDR3 DNA reads TGTGCCAGTAGTATGGTAGGGGTTGGCAATCAGCCCCAGCATTTT.

This clone was picked up one time. The chain joins TRBV5-4 to TRBJ2-5; tentatively, D is TRBD2 (5 bases). The CDR3 is 12 amino acids. Germline CDR1 reads SGHNT; CDR2 reads YYREEE (reference sequence). The ends were cut back, 4 bases at V and 5 bases at J, with 9 bases in the middle. For the CDR3, the DNA is TGTGCCAGCAGCAAAGAGCGGGAGACCCAGTACTTC. This sequence encodes CASSKERETQYF.

J is TRBJ2-2 and V is TRBV6-5; D remains unclear. V was clipped by 6 bases and J by 2 bases, with 7 bases between them. CDR1 and CDR2 (germline): MNHEY, SVGAGI. CDR3 length: 13 residues. The DNA of the CDR3 is TGTGCCAGCAGCGGGTTCAACACCGGGGAGCTGTTTTTT. Residues: CASSGFNTGELFF.

The genes are TRBV6-5 and TRBJ1-1; 8 positions agree with TRBD1. The CDR3 covers 14 residues. Per germline, CDR1 MNHEY and CDR2 SVGAGI. J was trimmed by 2 bases and V by 6 bases; bases with no gene match: 5. The CDR3 loop reads CASSFDRGNTEAFF. The DNA for the CDR3 is TGTGCCAGCAGCTTTGACAGGGGCAACACTGAAGCTTTCTTT.

The rearrangement links TRBV15 to TRBJ1-2; 7 positions match TRBD1. This CDR3 comprises 15 residues. Per germline, CDR1 LNHNV and CDR2 YYDKDF (reference sequence). V lost 5 bases, J lost 7 bases, and 13 bases stayed unmatched. This CDR3 reads CATSGATGTIGGYTF. The CDR3 DNA reads TGTGCCACCAGCGGAGCGACAGGGACAATCGGTGGCTACACCTTC.

This clone has just a few counts. V usage is TRBV21-1 and J usage is TRBJ2-3; the DNA was not compared with TRBD2, the D call given in the table. TRBV21-1 is given as a pseudogene. This CDR3 contains 17 residues. This CDR3 reads CASSSPPVRDCTDTQYF. In DNA, the CDR3 is TGTGCCAGCAGCTCTCCCCCCGTTCGGGATTGCACAGATACGCAGTATTTT.

The chain is built from TRBV7-2 and TRBJ1-4; D is perhaps TRBD1 (6 bases). Trimming pared 3 bases from V and 7 bases from J, leaving 15 bases between. The CDR3 consists of 15 residues. Looked up from germline, CDR1 is SGHTA and CDR2 is FQGNSA. This CDR3 reads CASSFGTSGSEKLFF. The CDR3 DNA reads as TGTGCCAGCAGCTTTGGGACATCGGGGAGTGAAAAACTGTTTTTT.

J is TRBJ2-5 and V is TRBV5-1, with no clear D. There are 15 residues in the CDR3. Trimming cost V 0 bases and J 1 base, with 10 bases left between them. CDR1 and CDR2 (germline): SGHRS, YFSETQ. The CDR3 is CASSLAGMAQETQYF. Written as DNA, the CDR3 is TGCGCCAGCAGCTTGGCAGGCATGGCCCAAGAGACCCAGTACTTC. The whole variable domain, filled in from reference TRBV5-1 and TRBJ2-5, reads KAGVTQTPRYLIKTRGQQVTLSCSPISGHRSVSWYQQTPGQGLQFLFEYFSETQRNKGNFPGRFSGRQFSNSRSEMNVSTLELGDSALYLCASSLAGMAQETQYFGPGTRLLVL.

The rearrangement uses TRBV29-1 and TRBJ2-1; 11 nucleotides match TRBD1. The CDR3 is made up of 15 amino acids. Unmatched junction bases numbered 9, after V lost 4 bases and J lost 7 bases. Germline loops: CDR1 SQVTM, CDR2 ANQGSEA. In DNA, the CDR3 is TGCAGCGTTGGGTTCGGACAGGGGGCGCGTAATGAGCAGTTCTTC. It specifies CSVGFGQGARNEQFF.

This clone was recorded once. The chain links TRBV30 to TRBJ2-7, with TRBD2 as a possible D gene (6 bases). V lost 1 base and J 6 bases, leaving 19 bases between the germline ends. This CDR3 spans 15 amino acids. Germline V gene lookup returns CDR1 GTSNPN and CDR2 SVGIG (reference sequence). This chain's CDR3 is CAWSAGGTWLGEQYF. In nucleotides, the CDR3 is TGTGCCTGGAGTGCCGGAGGGACCTGGTTAGGCGAGCAGTACTTC.

The gene calls are TRBV9 and TRBJ1-4; 7 nucleotides match TRBD1. The CDR3 spans 12 residues. Looked up from germline, CDR1 is SGDLS and CDR2 is YYNGEE. V dropped 5 bases and J dropped 8; count of bases not matched to a gene: 3. CDR3 coding DNA: TGTGCCAGCAGTCGGGACAGAGAAAAACTGTTTTTT. Its protein is CASSRDREKLFF.